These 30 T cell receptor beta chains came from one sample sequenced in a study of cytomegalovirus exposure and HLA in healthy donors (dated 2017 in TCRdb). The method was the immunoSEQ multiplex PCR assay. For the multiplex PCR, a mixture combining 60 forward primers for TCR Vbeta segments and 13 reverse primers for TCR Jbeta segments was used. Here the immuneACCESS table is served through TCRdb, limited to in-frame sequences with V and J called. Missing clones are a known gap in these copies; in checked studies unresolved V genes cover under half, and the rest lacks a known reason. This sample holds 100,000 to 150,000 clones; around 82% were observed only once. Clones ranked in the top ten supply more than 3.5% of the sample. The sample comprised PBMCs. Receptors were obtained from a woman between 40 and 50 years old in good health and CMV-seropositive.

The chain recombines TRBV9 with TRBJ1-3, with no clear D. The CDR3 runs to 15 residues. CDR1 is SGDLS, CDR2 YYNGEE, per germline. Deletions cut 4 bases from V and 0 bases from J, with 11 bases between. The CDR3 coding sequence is TGTGCCAGCAGCCGCGACACGATCTCTGGAAACACCATATATTTT. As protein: CASSRDTISGNTIYF.

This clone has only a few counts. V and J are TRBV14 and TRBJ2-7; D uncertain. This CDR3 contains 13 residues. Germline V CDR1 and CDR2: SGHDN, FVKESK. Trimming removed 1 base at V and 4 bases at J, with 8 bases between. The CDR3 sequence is CASSQGLLYEQYF. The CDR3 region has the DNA TGTGCCAGCAGCCAAGGTTTACTTTACGAGCAGTACTTC.

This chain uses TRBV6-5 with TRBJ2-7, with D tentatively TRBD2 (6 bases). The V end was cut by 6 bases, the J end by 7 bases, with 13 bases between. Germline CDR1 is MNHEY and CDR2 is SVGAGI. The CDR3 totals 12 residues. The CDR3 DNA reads TGTGCCAGCAGGGAGGGAGTAGGGGAGCAGTACTTC. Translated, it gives CASREGVGEQYF.

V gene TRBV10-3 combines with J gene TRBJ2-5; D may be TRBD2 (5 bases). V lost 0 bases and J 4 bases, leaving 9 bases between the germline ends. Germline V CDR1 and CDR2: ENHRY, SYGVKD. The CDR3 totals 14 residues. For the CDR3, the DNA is TGTGCCATCAGTGAGTCGGGTGGAGGAGAGACCCAGTACTTC. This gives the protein CAISESGGGETQYF.

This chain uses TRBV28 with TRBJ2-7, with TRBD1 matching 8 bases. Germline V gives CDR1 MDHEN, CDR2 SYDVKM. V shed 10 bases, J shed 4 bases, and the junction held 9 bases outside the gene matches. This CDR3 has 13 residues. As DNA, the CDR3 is TGTGCCACCCTAGACAGGGGAAATTACGAGCAGTACTTC. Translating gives CATLDRGNYEQYF.

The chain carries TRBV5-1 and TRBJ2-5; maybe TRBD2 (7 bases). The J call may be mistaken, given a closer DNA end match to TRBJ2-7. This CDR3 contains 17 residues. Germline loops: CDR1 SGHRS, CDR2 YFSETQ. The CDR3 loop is CASSLRGGARGYYEQYF. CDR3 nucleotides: TGCGCCAGCAGCTTGCGAGGGGGGGCGAGGGGATACTACGAGCAGTACTTC.

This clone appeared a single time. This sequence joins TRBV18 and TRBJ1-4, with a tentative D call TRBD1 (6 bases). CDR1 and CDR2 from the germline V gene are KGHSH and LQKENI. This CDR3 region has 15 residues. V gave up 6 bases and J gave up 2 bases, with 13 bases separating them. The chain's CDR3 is CASSRTGSTNEKLFF. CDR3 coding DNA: TGTGCCAGCTCTCGTACAGGGAGCACTAATGAAAAACTGTTTTTT.

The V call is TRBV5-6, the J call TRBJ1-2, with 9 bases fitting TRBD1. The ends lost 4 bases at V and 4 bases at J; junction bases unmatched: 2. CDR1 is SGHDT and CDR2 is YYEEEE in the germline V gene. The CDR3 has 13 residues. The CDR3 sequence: CASSLDRGYGYTF. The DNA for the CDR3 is TGTGCCAGCAGCCTGGACAGGGGCTATGGCTACACCTTC.

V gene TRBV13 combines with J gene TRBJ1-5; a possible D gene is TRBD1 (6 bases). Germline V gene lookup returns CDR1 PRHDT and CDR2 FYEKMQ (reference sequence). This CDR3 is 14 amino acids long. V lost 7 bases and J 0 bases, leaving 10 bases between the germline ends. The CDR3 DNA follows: TGTGCCAGCAACCGGGGGGCTAGCAATCAGCCCCAGCATTTT. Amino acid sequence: CASNRGASNQPQHF.

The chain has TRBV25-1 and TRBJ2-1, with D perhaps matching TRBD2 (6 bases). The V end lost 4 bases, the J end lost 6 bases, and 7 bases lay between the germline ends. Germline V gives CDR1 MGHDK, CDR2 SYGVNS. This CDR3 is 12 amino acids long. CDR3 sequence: CASSAGGNEQFF. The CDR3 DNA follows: TGTGCCAGCAGTGCCGGGGGCAATGAGCAGTTCTTC.

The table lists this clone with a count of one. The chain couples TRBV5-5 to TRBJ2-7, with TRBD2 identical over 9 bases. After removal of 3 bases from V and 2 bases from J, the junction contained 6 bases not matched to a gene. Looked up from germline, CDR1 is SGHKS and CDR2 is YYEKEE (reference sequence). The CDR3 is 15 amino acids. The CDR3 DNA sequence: TGTGCCAGCAGCTGGGCGACTAGCGGAACCTACGAGCAGTACTTC. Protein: CASSWATSGTYEQYF.

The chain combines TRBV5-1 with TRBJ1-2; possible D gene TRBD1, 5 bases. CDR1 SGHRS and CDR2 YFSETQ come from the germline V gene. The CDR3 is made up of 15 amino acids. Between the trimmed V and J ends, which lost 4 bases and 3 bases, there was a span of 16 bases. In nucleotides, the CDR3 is TGCGCCAGCAGCCTAACGGCGGGGACCCACTATGGCTACACCTTC. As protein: CASSLTAGTHYGYTF.

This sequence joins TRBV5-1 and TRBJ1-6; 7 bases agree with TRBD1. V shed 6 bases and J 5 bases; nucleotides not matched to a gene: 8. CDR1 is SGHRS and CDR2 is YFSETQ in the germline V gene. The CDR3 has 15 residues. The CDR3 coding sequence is TGCGCCAGCACTTTTGGTGGGACAGATAATTCACCCCTCCACTTT. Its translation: CASTFGGTDNSPLHF.

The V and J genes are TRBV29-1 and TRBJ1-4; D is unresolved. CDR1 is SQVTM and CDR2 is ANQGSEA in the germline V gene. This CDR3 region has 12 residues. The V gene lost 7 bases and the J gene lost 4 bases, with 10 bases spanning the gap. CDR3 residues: CSAGELNEKLFF. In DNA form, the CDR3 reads TGCAGCGCCGGGGAGCTTAATGAAAAACTGTTTTTT.

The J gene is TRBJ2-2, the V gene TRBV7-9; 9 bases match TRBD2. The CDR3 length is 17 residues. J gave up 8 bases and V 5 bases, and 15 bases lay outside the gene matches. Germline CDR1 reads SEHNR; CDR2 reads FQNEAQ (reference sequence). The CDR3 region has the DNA TGTGCCAGCAGCACACCCCTACTAGCGGGTGGAGCGGGGGAGCTGTTTTTT. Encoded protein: CASSTPLLAGGAGELFF.

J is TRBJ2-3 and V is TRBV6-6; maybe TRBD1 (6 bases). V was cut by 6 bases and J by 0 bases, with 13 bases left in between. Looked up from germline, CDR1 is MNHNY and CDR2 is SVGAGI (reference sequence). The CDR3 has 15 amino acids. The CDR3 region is CASRQGPTSTDTQYF. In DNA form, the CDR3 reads TGTGCCAGCAGACAGGGTCCTACTAGCACAGATACGCAGTATTTT.

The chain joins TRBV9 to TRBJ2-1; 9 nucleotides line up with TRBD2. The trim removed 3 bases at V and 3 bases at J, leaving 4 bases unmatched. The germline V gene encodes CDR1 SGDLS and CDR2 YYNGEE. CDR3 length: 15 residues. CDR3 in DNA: TGTGCCAGCAGCGCAACTAGCGGGCGCTACAATGAGCAGTTCTTC. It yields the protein CASSATSGRYNEQFF.

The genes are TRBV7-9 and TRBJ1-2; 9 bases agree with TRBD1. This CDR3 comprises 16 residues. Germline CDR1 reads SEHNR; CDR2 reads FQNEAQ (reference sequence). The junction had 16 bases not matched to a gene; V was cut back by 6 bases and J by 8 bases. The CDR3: CASSSIPGQGTGGYTF. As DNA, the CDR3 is TGTGCCAGCAGTTCTATCCCGGGACAGGGAACGGGCGGCTACACCTTC.

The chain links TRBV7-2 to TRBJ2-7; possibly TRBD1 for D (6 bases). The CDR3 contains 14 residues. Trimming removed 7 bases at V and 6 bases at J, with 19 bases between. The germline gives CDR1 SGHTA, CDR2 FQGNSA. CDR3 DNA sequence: TGTGCCAGCACATATGGGGGCCTTGGGGGCGAGCAGTACTTC. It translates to CASTYGGLGGEQYF.

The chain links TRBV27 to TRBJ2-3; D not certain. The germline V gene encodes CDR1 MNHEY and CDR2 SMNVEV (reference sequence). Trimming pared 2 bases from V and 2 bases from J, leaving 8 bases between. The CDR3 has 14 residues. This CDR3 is CASSLTKATDTQYF. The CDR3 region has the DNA TGTGCCAGCAGTTTAACGAAAGCCACAGATACGCAGTATTTT.

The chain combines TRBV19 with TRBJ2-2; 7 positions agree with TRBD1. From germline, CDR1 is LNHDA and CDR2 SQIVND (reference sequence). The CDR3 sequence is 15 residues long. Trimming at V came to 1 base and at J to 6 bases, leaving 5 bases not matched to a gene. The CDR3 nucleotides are TGTGCCAGTAGTATAGCCGACAGGGTGCCCGGGGAGCTGTTTTTT. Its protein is CASSIADRVPGELFF. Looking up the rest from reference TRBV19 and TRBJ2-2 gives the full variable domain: DGGITQSPKYLFRKEGQNVTLSCEQNLNHDAMYWYRQDPGQGLRLIYYSQIVNDFQKGDIAEGYSVSREKKESFPLTVTSAQKNPTAFYLCASSIADRVPGELFFGEGSRLTVL.

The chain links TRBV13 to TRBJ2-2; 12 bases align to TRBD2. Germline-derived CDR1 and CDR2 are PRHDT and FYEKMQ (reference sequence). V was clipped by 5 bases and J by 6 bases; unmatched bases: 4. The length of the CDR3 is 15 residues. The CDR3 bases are TGTGCCAGCAGCGTCGGACTAGCGGGACCCGGGGAGCTGTTTTTT. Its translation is CASSVGLAGPGELFF.

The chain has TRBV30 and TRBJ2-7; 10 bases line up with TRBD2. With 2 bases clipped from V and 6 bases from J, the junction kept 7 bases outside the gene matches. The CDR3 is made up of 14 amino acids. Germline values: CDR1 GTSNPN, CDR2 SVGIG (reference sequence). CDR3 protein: CAWSLSGRALEQYF. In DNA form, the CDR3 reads TGTGCCTGGAGTTTGAGCGGGAGGGCCCTCGAGCAGTACTTC. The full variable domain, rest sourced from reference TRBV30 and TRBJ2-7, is SQTIHQWPATLVQPVGSPLSLECTVEGTSNPNLYWYRQAAGRGLQLLFYSVGIGQISSEVPQNLSASRPQDRQFILSSKKLLLSDSGFYLCAWSLSGRALEQYFGPGTRLTVT.

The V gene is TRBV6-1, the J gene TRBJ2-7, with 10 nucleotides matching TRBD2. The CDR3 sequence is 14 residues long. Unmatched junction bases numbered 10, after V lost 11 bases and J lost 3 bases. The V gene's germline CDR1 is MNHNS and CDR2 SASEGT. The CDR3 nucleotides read TGTGCCTGCCAGGCGACTAGCGGGTTCTACGAGCAGTACTTC. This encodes CACQATSGFYEQYF.

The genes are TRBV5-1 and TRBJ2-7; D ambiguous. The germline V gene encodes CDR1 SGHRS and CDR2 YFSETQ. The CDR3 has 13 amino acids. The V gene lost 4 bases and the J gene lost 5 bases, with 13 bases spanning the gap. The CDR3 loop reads CASSARQVDEQYF. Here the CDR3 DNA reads TGCGCCAGCAGCGCCAGACAAGTCGACGAGCAGTACTTC.

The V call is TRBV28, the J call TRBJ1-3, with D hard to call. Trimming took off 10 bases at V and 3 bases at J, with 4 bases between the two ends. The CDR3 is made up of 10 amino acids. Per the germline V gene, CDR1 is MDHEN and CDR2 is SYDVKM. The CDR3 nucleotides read TGTGCCATCGGTGGAAACACCATATATTTT. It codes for CAIGGNTIYF.

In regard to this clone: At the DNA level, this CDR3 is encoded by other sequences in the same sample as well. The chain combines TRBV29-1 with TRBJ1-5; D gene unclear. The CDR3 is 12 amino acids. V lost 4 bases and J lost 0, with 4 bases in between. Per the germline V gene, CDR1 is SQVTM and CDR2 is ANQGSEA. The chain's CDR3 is CSVGDSNQPQHF. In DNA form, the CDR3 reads TGCAGCGTTGGCGATAGCAATCAGCCCCAGCATTTT.

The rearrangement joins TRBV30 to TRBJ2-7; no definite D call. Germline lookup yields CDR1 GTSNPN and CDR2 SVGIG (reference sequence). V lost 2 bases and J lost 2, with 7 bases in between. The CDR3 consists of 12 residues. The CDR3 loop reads CAWSPPAYEQYF. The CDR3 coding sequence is TGTGCCTGGAGTCCCCCAGCCTACGAGCAGTACTTC.

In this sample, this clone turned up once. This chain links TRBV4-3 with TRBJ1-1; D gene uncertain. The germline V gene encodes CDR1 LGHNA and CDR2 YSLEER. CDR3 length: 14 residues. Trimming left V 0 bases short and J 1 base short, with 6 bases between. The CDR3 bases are TGCGCCAGCAGCCAAGATCAAGCGAACACTGAAGCTTTCTTT. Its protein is CASSQDQANTEAFF.

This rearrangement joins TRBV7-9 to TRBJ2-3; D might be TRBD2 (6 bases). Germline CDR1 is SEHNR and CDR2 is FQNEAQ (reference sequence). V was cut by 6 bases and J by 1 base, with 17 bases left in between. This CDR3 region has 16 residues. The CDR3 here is CASRPLISGGTDTQYF. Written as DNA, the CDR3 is TGTGCCAGCAGACCCCTTATTAGCGGTGGCACAGATACGCAGTATTTT.